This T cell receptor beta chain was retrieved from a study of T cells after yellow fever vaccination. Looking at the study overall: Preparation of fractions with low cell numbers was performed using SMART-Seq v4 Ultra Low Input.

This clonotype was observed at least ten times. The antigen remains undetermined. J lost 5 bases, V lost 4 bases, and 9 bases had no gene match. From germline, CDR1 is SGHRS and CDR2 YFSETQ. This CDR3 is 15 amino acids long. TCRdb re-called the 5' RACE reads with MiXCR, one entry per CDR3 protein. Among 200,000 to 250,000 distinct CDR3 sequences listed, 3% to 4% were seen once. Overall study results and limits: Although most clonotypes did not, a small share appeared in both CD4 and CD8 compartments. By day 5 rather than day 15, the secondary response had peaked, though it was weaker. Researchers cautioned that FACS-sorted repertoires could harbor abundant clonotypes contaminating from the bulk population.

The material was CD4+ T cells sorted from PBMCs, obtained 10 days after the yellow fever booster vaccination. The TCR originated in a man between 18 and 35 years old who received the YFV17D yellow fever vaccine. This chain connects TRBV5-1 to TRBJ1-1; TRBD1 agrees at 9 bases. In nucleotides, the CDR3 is TGCGCCAGCAGCAAAGGGACAGGGCTGGAGACTGAAGCTTTCTTT. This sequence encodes CASSKGTGLETEAFF.